The next 2 T cell receptor beta chains were all read from a single sample in a study of blood T cell repertoires in COVID-19. Libraries were prepared by immunoSEQ multiplex PCR; TCRdb keeps only in-frame clonotypes and omits some of them. The sample contains roughly 32,000 clones, roughly 87% of which appear only once. The sample was peripheral blood. These receptors came from a man between 45 and 60 years old with active or convalescent COVID-19.

The chain joins TRBV4-3 to TRBJ1-1; possible D gene TRBD1, 5 bases. Germline values: CDR1 LGHNA, CDR2 YSLEER. V was clipped by 0 bases and J by 1 base, with 12 bases between them. The CDR3 loop spans 16 amino acids. The CDR3 DNA reads as TGCGCCAGCAGCCAAGATCCGGCAGGACAGAACACTGAAGCTTTCTTT. Its protein product is CASSQDPAGQNTEAFF.

The rearrangement joins TRBV7-2 to TRBJ2-1; possible D gene TRBD1, 6 bases. The CDR3 has 13 residues. Germline lookup yields CDR1 SGHTA and CDR2 FQGNSA. V was shortened by 5 bases and J by 8 bases, with 13 bases between the two germline ends. The CDR3 is CASSPQGNDEQFF. The CDR3 coding sequence is TGTGCCAGCAGCCCTCAGGGGAACGATGAGCAGTTCTTC.